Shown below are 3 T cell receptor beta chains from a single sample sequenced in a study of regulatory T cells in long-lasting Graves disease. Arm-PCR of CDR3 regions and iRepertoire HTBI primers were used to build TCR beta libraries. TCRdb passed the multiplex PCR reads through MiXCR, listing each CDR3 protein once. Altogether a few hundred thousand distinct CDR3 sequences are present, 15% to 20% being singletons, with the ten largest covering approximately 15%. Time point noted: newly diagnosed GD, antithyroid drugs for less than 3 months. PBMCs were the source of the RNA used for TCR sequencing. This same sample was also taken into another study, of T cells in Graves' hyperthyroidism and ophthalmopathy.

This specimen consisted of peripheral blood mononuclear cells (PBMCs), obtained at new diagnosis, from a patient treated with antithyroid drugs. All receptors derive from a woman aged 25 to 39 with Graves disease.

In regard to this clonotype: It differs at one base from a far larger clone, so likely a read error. The CDR3 is CASSFSVTGGKFF. CDR3 sequence (DNA): TGTGCCAGCAGTTTCAGTGTGACAGGGGGAAAGTTCTTC. The rearrangement joins TRBV28 to TRBJ2-1; TRBD1 aligns across 9 bases. Trimming at V came to 3 bases and at J to 14 bases, leaving 8 bases not matched to a gene. The CDR3 totals 13 residues. The germline V gene has CDR1 MDHEN and CDR2 SYDVKM.

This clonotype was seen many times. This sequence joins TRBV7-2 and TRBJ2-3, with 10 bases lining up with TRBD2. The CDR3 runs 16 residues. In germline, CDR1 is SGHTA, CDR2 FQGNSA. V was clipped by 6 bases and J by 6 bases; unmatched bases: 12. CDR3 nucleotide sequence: TGTGCCAGCAGACCTATCTTAGCGGGGGGTTCTGATACGCAGTATTTT. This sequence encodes CASRPILAGGSDTQYF.

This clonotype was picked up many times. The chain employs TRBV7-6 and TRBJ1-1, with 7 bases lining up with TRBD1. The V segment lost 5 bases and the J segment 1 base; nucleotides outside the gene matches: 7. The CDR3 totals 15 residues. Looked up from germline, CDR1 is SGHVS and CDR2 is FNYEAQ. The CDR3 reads CASSPNPGGNTEAFF. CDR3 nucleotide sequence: TGTGCCAGCAGCCCGAATCCAGGGGGGAACACTGAAGCTTTCTTT.